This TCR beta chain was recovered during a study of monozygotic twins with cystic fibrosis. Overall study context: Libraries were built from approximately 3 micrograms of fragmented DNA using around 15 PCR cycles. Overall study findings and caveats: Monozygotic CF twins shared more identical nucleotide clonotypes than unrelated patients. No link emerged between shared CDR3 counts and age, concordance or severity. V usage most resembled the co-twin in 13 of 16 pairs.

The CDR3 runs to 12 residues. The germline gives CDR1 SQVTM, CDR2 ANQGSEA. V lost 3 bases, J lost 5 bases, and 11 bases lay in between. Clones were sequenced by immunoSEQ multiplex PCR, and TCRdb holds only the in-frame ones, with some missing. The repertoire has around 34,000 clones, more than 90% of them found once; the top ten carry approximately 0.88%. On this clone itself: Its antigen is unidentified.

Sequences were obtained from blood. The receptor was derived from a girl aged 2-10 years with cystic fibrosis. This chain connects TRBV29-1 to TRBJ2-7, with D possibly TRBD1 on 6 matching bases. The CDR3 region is CSVEVGADEQYF. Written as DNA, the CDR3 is TGCAGCGTTGAGGTGGGGGCGGACGAGCAGTACTTC.